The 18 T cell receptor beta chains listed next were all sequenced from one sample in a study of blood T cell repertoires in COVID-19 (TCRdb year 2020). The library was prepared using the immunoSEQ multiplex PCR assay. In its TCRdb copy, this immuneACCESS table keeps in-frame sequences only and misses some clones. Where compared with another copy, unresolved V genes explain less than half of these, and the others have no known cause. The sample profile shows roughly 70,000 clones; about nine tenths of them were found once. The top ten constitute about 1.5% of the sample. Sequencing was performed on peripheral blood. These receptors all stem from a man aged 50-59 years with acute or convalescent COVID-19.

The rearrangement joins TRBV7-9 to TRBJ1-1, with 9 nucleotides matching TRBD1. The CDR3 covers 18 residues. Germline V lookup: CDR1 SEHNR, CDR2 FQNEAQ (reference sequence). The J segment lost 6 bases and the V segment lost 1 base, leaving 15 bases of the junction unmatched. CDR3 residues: CASSLGLVQGARSPEAFF. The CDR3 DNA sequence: TGTGCCAGCAGCTTAGGCTTAGTACAGGGGGCGAGGAGCCCTGAAGCTTTCTTT.

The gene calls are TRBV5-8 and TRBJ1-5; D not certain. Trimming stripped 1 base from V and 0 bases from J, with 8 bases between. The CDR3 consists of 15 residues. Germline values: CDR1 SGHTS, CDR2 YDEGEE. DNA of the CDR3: TGTGCCAGCAGCTTGTGGCTGAATAGCAATCAGCCCCAGCATTTT. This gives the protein CASSLWLNSNQPQHF.

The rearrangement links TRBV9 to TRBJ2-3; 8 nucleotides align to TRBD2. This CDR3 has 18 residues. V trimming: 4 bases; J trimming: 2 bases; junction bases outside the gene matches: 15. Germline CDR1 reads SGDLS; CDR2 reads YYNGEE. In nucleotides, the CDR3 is TGTGCCAGCAGCCTAAACGTAGCGGGACCTTCTCACACAGATACGCAGTATTTT. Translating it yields CASSLNVAGPSHTDTQYF.

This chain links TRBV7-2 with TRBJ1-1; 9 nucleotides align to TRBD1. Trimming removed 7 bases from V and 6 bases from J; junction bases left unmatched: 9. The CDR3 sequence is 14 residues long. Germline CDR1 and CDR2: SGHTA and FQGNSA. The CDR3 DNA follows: TGTGCCAGCAACACCCGGGACAGGGTCGCTGAAGCTTTCTTT. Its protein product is CASNTRDRVAEAFF.

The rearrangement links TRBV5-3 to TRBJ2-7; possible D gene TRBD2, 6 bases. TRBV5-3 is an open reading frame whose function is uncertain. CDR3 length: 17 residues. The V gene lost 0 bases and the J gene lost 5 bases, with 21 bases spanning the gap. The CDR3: CARSLVGSLKGRDEQYV. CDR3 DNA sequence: TGTGCCAGAAGCTTGGTCGGGAGTTTGAAGGGACGGGACGAGCAGTACGTC.

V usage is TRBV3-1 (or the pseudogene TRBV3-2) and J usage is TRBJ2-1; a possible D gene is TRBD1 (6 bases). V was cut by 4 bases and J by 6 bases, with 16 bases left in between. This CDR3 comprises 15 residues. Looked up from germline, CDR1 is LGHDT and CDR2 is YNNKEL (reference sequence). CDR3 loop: CASSLLGGGVNEQFF. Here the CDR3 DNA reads TGTGCCAGCAGCCTCCTCGGTGGGGGCGTCAATGAGCAGTTCTTC.

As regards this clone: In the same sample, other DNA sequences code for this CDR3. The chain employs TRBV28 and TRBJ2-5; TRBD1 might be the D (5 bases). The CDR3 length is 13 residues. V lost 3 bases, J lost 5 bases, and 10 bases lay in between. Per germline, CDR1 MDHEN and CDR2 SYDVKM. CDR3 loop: CASSFRGRETQYF. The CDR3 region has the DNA TGTGCCAGCAGTTTTAGGGGTCGGGAGACCCAGTACTTC.

CDR3 bases: TGCGCCAGCAGCTGGACAGGGGTGGGGACAGATACGCAGTATTTT. Its protein is CASSWTGVGTDTQYF. The V and J genes are TRBV5-1 and TRBJ2-3; the match to TRBD1 covers 9 bases. J was trimmed by 3 bases and V by 3 bases; bases with no gene match: 5. Germline V gene sequence: CDR1 SGHRS, CDR2 YFSETQ. The CDR3 spans 15 residues.

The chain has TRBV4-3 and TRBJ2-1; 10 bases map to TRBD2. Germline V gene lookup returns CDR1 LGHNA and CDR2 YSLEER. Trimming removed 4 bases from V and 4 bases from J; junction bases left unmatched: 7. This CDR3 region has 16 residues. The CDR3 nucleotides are TGCGCCAGCAGCCGGGTAGCGGGGGGCGGGTACAATGAGCAGTTCTTC. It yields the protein CASSRVAGGGYNEQFF.

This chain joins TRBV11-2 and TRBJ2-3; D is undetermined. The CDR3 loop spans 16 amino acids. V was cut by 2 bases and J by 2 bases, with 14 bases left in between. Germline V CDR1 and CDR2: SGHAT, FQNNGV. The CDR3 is CASSLFRKAHTDTQYF. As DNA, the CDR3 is TGTGCCAGCAGCTTATTTCGAAAAGCGCACACAGATACGCAGTATTTT.

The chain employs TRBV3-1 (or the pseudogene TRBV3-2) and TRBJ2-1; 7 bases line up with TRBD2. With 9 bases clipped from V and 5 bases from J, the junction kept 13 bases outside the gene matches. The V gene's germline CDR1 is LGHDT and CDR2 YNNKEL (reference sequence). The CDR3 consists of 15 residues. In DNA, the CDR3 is TGTGCCAGTCACCCTAACTCGGGGGGAAACAATGAGCAGTTCTTC. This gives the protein CASHPNSGGNNEQFF.

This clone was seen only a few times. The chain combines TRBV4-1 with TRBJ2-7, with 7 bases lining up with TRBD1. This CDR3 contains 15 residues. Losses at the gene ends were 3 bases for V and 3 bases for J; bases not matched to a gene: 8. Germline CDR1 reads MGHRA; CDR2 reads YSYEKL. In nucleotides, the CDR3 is TGCGCCAGCAGCCAGGAAACAGGGGCCCTCTACGAGCAGTACGTC. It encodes CASSQETGALYEQYV.

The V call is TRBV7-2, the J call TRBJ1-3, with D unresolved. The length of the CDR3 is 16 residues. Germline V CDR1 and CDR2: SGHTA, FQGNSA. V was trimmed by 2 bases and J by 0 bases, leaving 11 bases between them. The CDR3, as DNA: TGTGCCAGCAGCTTATTGGCCAGTTTCTCTGGAAACACCATATATTTT. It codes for CASSLLASFSGNTIYF.

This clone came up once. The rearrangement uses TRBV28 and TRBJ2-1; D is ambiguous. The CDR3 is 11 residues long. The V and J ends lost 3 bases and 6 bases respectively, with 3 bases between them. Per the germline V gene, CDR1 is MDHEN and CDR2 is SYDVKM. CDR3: CASSFRNEQFF. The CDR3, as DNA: TGTGCCAGCAGTTTCCGCAATGAGCAGTTCTTC.

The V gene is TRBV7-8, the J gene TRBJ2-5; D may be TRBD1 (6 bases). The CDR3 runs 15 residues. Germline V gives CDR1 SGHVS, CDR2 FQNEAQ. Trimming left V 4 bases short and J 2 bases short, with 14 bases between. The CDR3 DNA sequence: TGTGCCAGCAGCTACAGGGCCACCTCTCAAGAGACCCAGTACTTC. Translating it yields CASSYRATSQETQYF.

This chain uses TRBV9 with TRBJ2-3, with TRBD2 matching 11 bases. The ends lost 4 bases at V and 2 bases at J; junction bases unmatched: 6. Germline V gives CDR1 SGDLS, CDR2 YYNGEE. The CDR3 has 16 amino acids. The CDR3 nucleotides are TGTGCCAGCAGCTCCCGACTAGCGGGACCCACAGATACGCAGTATTTT. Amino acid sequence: CASSSRLAGPTDTQYF.

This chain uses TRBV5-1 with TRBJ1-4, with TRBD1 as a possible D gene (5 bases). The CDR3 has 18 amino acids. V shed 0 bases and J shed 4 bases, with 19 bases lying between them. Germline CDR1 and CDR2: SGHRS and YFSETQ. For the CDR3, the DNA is TGCGCCAGCAGCTTGGGACAGACCTGGGGCAGACATAATGAAAAACTGTTTTTT. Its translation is CASSLGQTWGRHNEKLFF.

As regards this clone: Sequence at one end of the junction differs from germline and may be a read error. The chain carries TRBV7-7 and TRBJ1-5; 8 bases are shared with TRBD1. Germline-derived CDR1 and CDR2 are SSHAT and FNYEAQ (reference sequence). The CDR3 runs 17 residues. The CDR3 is CASSLAGPDRDQQPQHF. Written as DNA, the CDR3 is TGTGCTAGCAGCTTAGCGGGGCCGGACAGGGACCAACAGCCCCAGCATTTT.